This entry lists 23 T cell receptor beta chains sequenced from one sample in a study of control samples from healthy donors and cancer patients. Only in-frame clones appear in the TCRdb table, and some are missing; sequencing was by immunoSEQ multiplex PCR. The sample holds fewer than 50,000 clones, more than 90% seen once. The sample taken for sequencing was PBMCs. The source of these receptors is a man in his thirties or forties with colorectal cancer.

The chain is built from TRBV29-1 and TRBJ1-4; 7 bases fit TRBD1. Trimming took 4 bases from V and 7 from J; bases not matched to a gene: 6. The CDR3 loop spans 13 amino acids. The germline CDR1 and CDR2 sequences are SQVTM and ANQGSEA. CDR3 loop: CSVAEGAGEKLFF. DNA for the CDR3: TGCAGCGTTGCCGAGGGGGCCGGTGAAAAACTGTTTTTT.

V is TRBV7-9 and J is TRBJ1-2; D is unresolved. This CDR3 spans 13 amino acids. The V and J ends lost 5 bases and 0 bases respectively, with 7 bases between them. Germline V gives CDR1 SEHNR, CDR2 FQNEAQ (reference sequence). The CDR3 is CASSHIANYGYTF. The CDR3 DNA reads as TGTGCCAGCAGCCACATTGCTAACTATGGCTACACCTTC.

The chain couples TRBV4-3 to TRBJ2-2; D might be TRBD1 (7 bases). Trimming stripped 2 bases from V and 3 bases from J, with 13 bases between. The germline gives CDR1 LGHNA, CDR2 YSLEER. The CDR3 extends over 16 amino acids. CDR3 protein: CASSQLDREDTGELFF. CDR3 DNA sequence: TGCGCCAGCAGCCAACTAGACAGGGAGGACACCGGGGAGCTGTTTTTT.

This chain joins TRBV7-2 and TRBJ2-1; 8 bases match TRBD2. V lost 3 bases to trimming and J lost 13 bases; unmatched junction nucleotides: 11. The CDR3 extends over 14 amino acids. Germline V gene sequence: CDR1 SGHTA, CDR2 FQGNSA. CDR3 region: CASSLRGAEELQFF. The DNA of the CDR3 is TGTGCCAGCAGCTTGCGGGGGGCGGAAGAGCTCCAGTTCTTC.

J is TRBJ2-2 and V is TRBV18, with D perhaps matching TRBD1 or TRBD2 (6 bases each). Trimming cost V 2 bases and J 5 bases, with 24 bases left between them. This CDR3 contains 19 residues. Germline V gene data show CDR1 as KGHSH and CDR2 as LQKENI. CDR3 DNA: TGTGCCAGCTCACCAAGGGCCCGGTACGGGGGCGTAGAGACCGGGGAGCTGTTTTTT. Protein: CASSPRARYGGVETGELFF.

This clone has a single count. The gene calls are TRBV19 and TRBJ1-5; the D is unclear. V was pared by 3 bases and J by 2 bases, with 14 bases between. This CDR3 is 16 amino acids long. The germline CDR1 and CDR2 sequences are LNHDA and SQIVND (reference sequence). This CDR3 reads CASSIPRGYGNQPQHF. The CDR3 region has the DNA TGTGCCAGTAGTATCCCTAGAGGGTATGGCAATCAGCCCCAGCATTTT.

The V and J genes are TRBV4-3 and TRBJ1-2, with a possible D match to TRBD1 (5 bases). This CDR3 is 15 amino acids long. V was cut by 4 bases and J by 2 bases, with 14 bases left in between. Germline V gene sequence: CDR1 LGHNA, CDR2 YSLEER. CDR3 in DNA: TGCGCCAGCAGCCCTGCCCCGGCAGGGAACTATGGCTACACCTTC. This sequence encodes CASSPAPAGNYGYTF.

This chain connects TRBV6-5 to TRBJ1-1; D gene ambiguous. The CDR3 is made up of 13 amino acids. The germline gives CDR1 MNHEY, CDR2 SVGAGI. V was pared by 6 bases and J by 1 base, with 9 bases between. DNA of the CDR3: TGTGCCAGCAGCCAAGAGGGGAACACTGAAGCTTTCTTT. This gives the protein CASSQEGNTEAFF.

The V call is TRBV7-2, the J call TRBJ2-7; D may be TRBD1 (5 bases). This CDR3 is built from 14 residues. CDR1 and CDR2 from the germline V gene are SGHTA and FQGNSA. V was cut by 5 bases and J by 2 bases, with 13 bases left in between. CDR3 DNA: TGTGCCAGCAGCACTCAGGGATCTGCCTACGAGCAGTACTTC. The encoded protein is CASSTQGSAYEQYF.

V and J are TRBV5-1 and TRBJ1-4; TRBD1 aligns across 10 bases. J gave up 8 bases and V 3 bases, and 4 bases lay outside the gene matches. The CDR3 has 14 residues. The germline V gene encodes CDR1 SGHRS and CDR2 YFSETQ. The CDR3 loop is CASSSGTGDEKLFF. The CDR3 nucleotides read TGCGCCAGCAGCTCCGGGACAGGGGACGAAAAACTGTTTTTT.

The DNA of the CDR3 is TGTGCCAGTAGTATCCCAGGGGTTAACACCGGGGAGCTGTTTTTT. Translating gives CASSIPGVNTGELFF. The chain uses TRBV19 and TRBJ2-2, with D perhaps TRBD1 (6 bases). This CDR3 is built from 15 residues. Germline loops: CDR1 LNHDA, CDR2 SQIVND (reference sequence). Trimming removed 3 bases at V and 2 bases at J, with 10 bases between.

The rearrangement uses TRBV11-2 and TRBJ1-6; D is undetermined. CDR3 length: 12 residues. The germline CDR1 and CDR2 sequences are SGHAT and FQNNGV. Trimming took 1 base from V and 13 from J, leaving 8 bases between them. The DNA for the CDR3 is TGTGCCAGCAGCTTAGCCGGCGGCCCCCTCCACTTT. Residues: CASSLAGGPLHF.

This chain joins TRBV4-1 and TRBJ2-2; D gene unclear. V lost 4 bases and J 6 bases, leaving 12 bases between the germline ends. Germline V gives CDR1 MGHRA, CDR2 YSYEKL. The CDR3 sequence is 14 residues long. CDR3 sequence (DNA): TGCGCCAGCAGCCTACCTGGGTCGGCCGGGGAGCTGTTTTTT. Its protein product is CASSLPGSAGELFF.

This chain joins TRBV6-5 and TRBJ1-2; D is possibly TRBD1 (5 bases). CDR1 and CDR2 (germline): MNHEY, SVGAGI. The CDR3 extends over 16 amino acids. V was clipped by 2 bases and J by 3 bases, with 16 bases between them. The DNA of the CDR3 is TGTGCCAGCAGTTACAACCCTGGGGGGTGGGACTATGGCTACACCTTC. As protein: CASSYNPGGWDYGYTF.

The V gene is TRBV11-2, the J gene TRBJ1-4; 8 positions match TRBD1. The CDR3 length is 18 residues. Germline lookup yields CDR1 SGHAT and CDR2 FQNNGV. Trimming removed 2 bases from V and 0 bases from J; junction bases left unmatched: 8. The CDR3: CASSLRRQGLATNEKLFF. The CDR3 coding sequence is TGTGCCAGCAGCTTAAGGCGACAGGGGTTGGCAACTAATGAAAAACTGTTTTTT.

V is TRBV6-5 and J is TRBJ2-1; 15 bases match TRBD2. The CDR3 extends over 16 amino acids. The V gene's germline CDR1 is MNHEY and CDR2 SVGAGI. Trimming at V came to 0 bases and at J to 8 bases, leaving 2 bases not matched to a gene. The CDR3: CASSYSGLAGGHEQFF. CDR3 nucleotide sequence: TGTGCCAGCAGTTACTCGGGACTAGCGGGGGGTCATGAGCAGTTCTTC.

This clone was detected only once. The rearrangement uses TRBV19 and TRBJ2-1, with 7 positions matching TRBD2. The V gene end was trimmed by 2 bases and the J gene end by 3 bases; junction bases not matched to a gene: 4. This CDR3 is 15 amino acids long. Germline V CDR1 and CDR2: LNHDA, SQIVND (reference sequence). The CDR3 DNA sequence: TGTGCCAGTAGTATATCAGCGGGGAACTACAATGAGCAGTTCTTC. It specifies CASSISAGNYNEQFF.

This chain connects TRBV5-1 to TRBJ1-1; D may be TRBD1 (5 bases). The V end lost 7 bases, the J end lost 7 bases, and 17 bases lay between the germline ends. Germline V lookup: CDR1 SGHRS, CDR2 YFSETQ. CDR3 length: 13 amino acids. The CDR3 protein is CASVNFPGGEAFF. The CDR3 DNA follows: TGCGCCAGCGTAAACTTCCCCGGGGGTGAAGCTTTCTTT. Looking up the rest from reference TRBV5-1 and TRBJ1-1 gives the full variable domain: KAGVTQTPRYLIKTRGQQVTLSCSPISGHRSVSWYQQTPGQGLQFLFEYFSETQRNKGNFPGRFSGRQFSNSRSEMNVSTLELGDSALYLCASVNFPGGEAFFGQGTRLTVV.

The V gene is TRBV15, the J gene TRBJ2-1; unclear D gene. V was pared by 4 bases and J by 9 bases, with 16 bases between. Germline CDR1 LNHNV, CDR2 YYDKDF (reference sequence). This CDR3 has 14 residues. The CDR3 coding sequence is TGTGCCACCAGCACCCGAGGAAGCGAGAGTGAGCAGTTCTTC. Its protein product is CATSTRGSESEQFF.

This clone was seen a handful of times. The chain combines TRBV5-1 with TRBJ1-1; 11 bases map to TRBD1. Germline V gene data show CDR1 as SGHRS and CDR2 as YFSETQ. The length of the CDR3 is 15 residues. The V segment lost 4 bases and the J segment 7 bases; nucleotides outside the gene matches: 9. The CDR3 is CASSRGQGALIEAFF. CDR3 nucleotide sequence: TGCGCCAGCAGCCGTGGACAGGGGGCATTGATTGAAGCTTTCTTT.

This chain joins TRBV6-5 and TRBJ2-2; the D gene could be TRBD1 or TRBD2 (6 bases each). V was trimmed by 0 bases and J by 5 bases, leaving 10 bases between them. Germline V gene lookup returns CDR1 MNHEY and CDR2 SVGAGI. CDR3 size: 15 residues. CDR3 DNA sequence: TGTGCCAGCAGTTACTCGGGGGGCGAAACCGGGGAGCTGTTTTTT. Its translation: CASSYSGGETGELFF.

The gene calls are TRBV11-2 and TRBJ2-1, with D possibly being TRBD2 (5 bases). The ends were cut back, 3 bases at V and 15 bases at J, with 18 bases in the middle. CDR3 size: 13 residues. Germline V gene lookup returns CDR1 SGHAT and CDR2 FQNNGV. The CDR3 loop reads CASSLGSGTSWFF. CDR3 in DNA: TGTGCCAGCAGCTTGGGGTCGGGTACTAGTTGGTTCTTC. The full variable domain, with the rest looked up from reference TRBV11-2 and TRBJ2-1, is EAGVAQSPRYKIIEKRQSVAFWCNPISGHATLYWYQQILGQGPKLLIQFQNNGVVDDSQLPKDRFSAERLKGVDSTLKIQPAKLEDSAVYLCASSLGSGTSWFFGPGTRLTVL.

The chain employs TRBV3-1 (or the pseudogene TRBV3-2) and TRBJ1-3; TRBD1 agrees at 7 bases. Germline V gene lookup returns CDR1 LGHDT and CDR2 YNNKEL (reference sequence). The CDR3 runs 15 residues. Trimming cost V 0 bases and J 3 bases; bases outside gene matches: 2. The CDR3 loop reads CASSQEGTVGNTIYF. CDR3 in DNA: TGTGCCAGCAGCCAAGAAGGGACAGTTGGAAACACCATATATTTT.